The TCR beta chain under discussion was sequenced for a study of post-analysis software for immune sequencing data. Study in general: Relapsing-remitting, secondary progressive and progressive-relapsing courses of multiple sclerosis were included. Study findings and constraints: Five TRBV segments, including TRBV5-6, TRBV5-1 and TRBV20-1, were more frequent in patients than controls. F-measure co-clustering was strong for batch-matched samples.

With respect to this clonotype: Its matching antigen is unknown. A junction boundary mismatches the germline segment, possibly from a read error.

Germline assignment: CDR1 SSHAT and CDR2 FNYEAQ (reference sequence). The CDR3 has 14 amino acids. Sequencing libraries made from TCR beta cDNA carried unique molecular identifiers. Around 500,000 cDNA molecules were obtained from around 0.96 to 9.9 million T cells. TCRdb fed the PCR reads into MiXCR, producing one record per CDR3 protein. The sample lists under 650,000 distinct CDR3 sequences, roughly two fifths occurring once. Sequenced input: blood. The receptor was isolated from a girl aged 5 to 17 with multiple sclerosis. V is TRBV7-7 and J is TRBJ2-2, with TRBD2 as a possible D gene (5 bases). The CDR3 sequence is CASSLALGTGELFF. For the CDR3, the DNA is TGTGCTAGCAGCTTAGCGCTGGGGACCGGGGAGCTGTTTTTT.